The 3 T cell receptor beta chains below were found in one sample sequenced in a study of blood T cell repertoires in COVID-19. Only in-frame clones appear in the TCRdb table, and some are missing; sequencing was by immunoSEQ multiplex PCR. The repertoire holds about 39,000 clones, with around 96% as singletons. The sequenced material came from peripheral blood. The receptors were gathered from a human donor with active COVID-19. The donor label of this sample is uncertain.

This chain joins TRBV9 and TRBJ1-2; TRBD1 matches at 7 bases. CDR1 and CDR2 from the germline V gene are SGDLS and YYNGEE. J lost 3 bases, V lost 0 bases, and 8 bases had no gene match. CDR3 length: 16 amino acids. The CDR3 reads CASSVGDRAFDYGYTF. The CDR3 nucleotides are TGTGCCAGCAGCGTAGGAGACAGGGCGTTTGACTATGGCTACACCTTC.

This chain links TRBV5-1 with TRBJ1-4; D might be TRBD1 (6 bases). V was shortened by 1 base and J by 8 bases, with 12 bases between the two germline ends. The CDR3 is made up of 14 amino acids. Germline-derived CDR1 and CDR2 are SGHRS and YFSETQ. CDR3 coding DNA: TGCGCCAGCAGCTTGTCAGGGGTATCGGAAAAACTGTTTTTT. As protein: CASSLSGVSEKLFF. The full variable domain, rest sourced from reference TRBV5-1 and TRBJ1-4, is KAGVTQTPRYLIKTRGQQVTLSCSPISGHRSVSWYQQTPGQGLQFLFEYFSETQRNKGNFPGRFSGRQFSNSRSEMNVSTLELGDSALYLCASSLSGVSEKLFFGSGTQLSVL.

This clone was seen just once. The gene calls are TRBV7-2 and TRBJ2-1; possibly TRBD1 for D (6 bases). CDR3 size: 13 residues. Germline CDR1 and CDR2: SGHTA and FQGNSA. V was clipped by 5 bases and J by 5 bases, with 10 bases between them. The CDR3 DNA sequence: TGTGCCAGCAGCGAAAACAGGGACAATGAGCAGTTCTTC. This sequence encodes CASSENRDNEQFF.